The 23 T cell receptor beta chains presented below share a single source sample, sequenced in a study of T-cell reconstitution after alpha-beta-depleted transplantation in children (TCRdb year 2016). The library was obtained by PCR. The reads were generated on an Illumina HiSeq 2500. To normalize quantification of the TCRbeta repertoire, the TCR libraries were built with molecular barcoding that relied on unique molecular identifiers. The public reads were run again by TCRdb, first through fastp at Q25 and then through MiXCR, and only productive beta chains were kept. CDR3 protein sequences are deduplicated, and each keeps its most common genes and DNA. The sample table shows approximately 210,000 distinct CDR3 sequences, and roughly 15% are seen once. The ten largest clones add up to less than 15% of the sample. The sample consisted of PBMCs from the stem cell graft donor, taken from the stem cell graft. The receptors originated from a human donor who donated a stem cell graft to a child with acute lymphoblastic leukemia.

This clonotype was recorded many times. The rearrangement uses TRBV5-1 and TRBJ2-3; the D gene is possibly TRBD1 (6 bases). Germline loops: CDR1 SGHRS, CDR2 YFSETQ. V lost 0 bases and J lost 1, with 6 bases in between. The CDR3 is made up of 14 amino acids. CDR3 nucleotides: TGCGCCAGCAGCTTGGGGACAGGCACAGATACGCAGTATTTT. It yields the protein CASSLGTGTDTQYF.

This clonotype was detected once. The chain combines TRBV5-1 with TRBJ2-5; TRBD2 matches at 12 bases. CDR1 and CDR2 (germline): SGHRS, YFSETQ. The CDR3 runs to 16 residues. The ends lost 2 bases at V and 4 bases at J; junction bases unmatched: 6. The CDR3 here is CASSLAPGLAGETQYF. The CDR3, as DNA: TGCGCCAGCAGCTTAGCCCCGGGACTAGCGGGAGAGACCCAGTACTTC.

With regard to this clonotype: Its ends do not fully match the called genes, so a read error is possible. This CDR3 is CASSLSEDRGYTNTQYF. As DNA, the CDR3 is TGTGCCAGCAGCCTTAGCGAGGACAGGGGCTACACAAATACGCAGTATTTT. The chain joins TRBV7-8 to TRBJ2-3, with 9 positions matching TRBD1. Germline CDR1 SGHVS, CDR2 FQNEAQ. The CDR3 is made up of 17 amino acids.

The V gene is TRBV19, the J gene TRBJ2-3, with 9 nucleotides matching TRBD2. This CDR3 has 16 residues. Germline values: CDR1 LNHDA, CDR2 SQIVND (reference sequence). V shed 3 bases and J 1 base; nucleotides not matched to a gene: 5. CDR3 region: CASSIRWTSGTDTQYF. The CDR3 DNA sequence: TGTGCCAGTAGTATCCGATGGACTAGCGGCACAGATACGCAGTATTTT.

Note on this clonotype: This could be a read error, since a much larger clone is one nucleotide away. V gene TRBV7-6 combines with J gene TRBJ1-5, with D uncertain. The V and J ends lost 2 bases and 3 bases respectively, with 8 bases between them. The CDR3 extends over 14 amino acids. Germline V gives CDR1 SGHVS, CDR2 FNYEAQ. CDR3 DNA sequence: TGTGCCAGCAGCTTACATGGTACCAATCAGCCCCAGCATTTT. It yields the protein CASSLHGTNQPQHF.

V usage is TRBV19 and J usage is TRBJ2-1; tentative D call: TRBD2 (6 bases). The CDR3 has 14 amino acids. The germline CDR1 and CDR2 sequences are LNHDA and SQIVND (reference sequence). V gave up 4 bases and J gave up 6 bases, with 13 bases separating them. The CDR3 here is CASSTLIAANEQFF. CDR3 bases: TGTGCCAGTAGTACGTTGATAGCGGCCAATGAGCAGTTCTTC.

This clonotype was recorded at least ten times. The chain is built from TRBV7-9 and TRBJ2-7; TRBD2 might be the D (6 bases). This CDR3 spans 15 amino acids. Germline V CDR1 and CDR2: SEHNR, FQNEAQ (reference sequence). V was shortened by 5 bases and J by 5 bases, with 19 bases between the two germline ends. The CDR3 is CASSPREREYDEQYF. CDR3 nucleotide sequence: TGTGCCAGCAGCCCCCGTGAACGGGAGTACGACGAGCAGTACTTC. Full variable domain (outside the CDR3, taken from reference TRBV7-9 and TRBJ2-7): DTGVSQNPRHKITKRGQNVTFRCDPISEHNRLYWYRQTLGQGPEFLTYFQNEAQLEKSRLLSDRFSAERPKGSFSTLEIQRTEQGDSAMYLCASSPREREYDEQYFGPGTRLTVT.

This clonotype was seen a handful of times. This chain joins TRBV6-6 and TRBJ2-7; perhaps TRBD1 as D (5 bases). Trimming removed 1 base from V and 6 bases from J, with 7 bases in between. This CDR3 contains 12 residues. Germline assignment: CDR1 MNHNY and CDR2 SVGAGI (reference sequence). The DNA of the CDR3 is TGTGCCAGCAGTTACTTGGGGCTCGAGCAGTACTTC. It codes for CASSYLGLEQYF.

The chain employs TRBV5-1 and TRBJ2-5, with D perhaps TRBD2 (5 bases). Germline V gene lookup returns CDR1 SGHRS and CDR2 YFSETQ. The CDR3 has 13 residues. Trimming took 4 bases from V and 3 from J, leaving 10 bases between them. The CDR3 loop reads CASSPAGEETQYF. CDR3 sequence (DNA): TGCGCCAGCAGCCCTGCCGGGGAAGAGACCCAGTACTTC. Filled out from reference TRBV5-1 and TRBJ2-5, the complete variable domain reads KAGVTQTPRYLIKTRGQQVTLSCSPISGHRSVSWYQQTPGQGLQFLFEYFSETQRNKGNFPGRFSGRQFSNSRSEMNVSTLELGDSALYLCASSPAGEETQYFGPGTRLLVL.

At least ten counts were recorded for this clonotype. The CDR3 reads CASSIGWGNQETQYF. The CDR3 nucleotides are TGTGCCAGTAGTATCGGGTGGGGGAACCAAGAGACCCAGTACTTC. The chain carries TRBV19 and TRBJ2-5; D assignment may be TRBD1 or TRBD2 (5 bases each). The CDR3 extends over 15 amino acids. V lost 3 bases to trimming and J lost 0 bases, with 11 bases between them. Germline values: CDR1 LNHDA, CDR2 SQIVND (reference sequence).

This clonotype was counted at least ten times. V and J are TRBV5-1 and TRBJ2-7, with D unresolved. CDR3 length: 13 amino acids. CDR1 is SGHRS and CDR2 is YFSETQ in the germline V gene. Trimming left V 1 base short and J 5 bases short, with 10 bases between. This CDR3 is CASSLSRVDEQYF. For the CDR3, the DNA is TGCGCCAGCAGCTTGAGTAGAGTCGACGAGCAGTACTTC.

This clonotype has ten or more counts. The rearrangement links TRBV11-3 to TRBJ2-3; 8 positions agree with TRBD1. This CDR3 has 12 amino acids. Germline trimming cut 6 bases from V and 5 bases from J; bases unmatched to any gene: 1. CDR1 and CDR2 from the germline V gene are SGHNT and YENEEA. The CDR3 protein is CASRDRGDTQYF. DNA of the CDR3: TGTGCCAGCAGAGACAGGGGAGATACGCAGTATTTT. Full variable domain (outside the CDR3, taken from reference TRBV11-3 and TRBJ2-3): EAGVVQSPRYKIIEKKQPVAFWCNPISGHNTLYWYLQNLGQGPELLIRYENEEAVDDSQLPKDRFSAERLKGVDSTLKIQPAELGDSAVYLCASRDRGDTQYFGPGTRLTVL.

In its sample, this clonotype was seen many times. This sequence joins TRBV20-1 and TRBJ2-5; no definite D call. CDR1 is DFQATT and CDR2 is SNEGSKA in the germline V gene (reference sequence). The CDR3 sequence is 12 residues long. V was pared by 5 bases and J by 5 bases, with 12 bases between. CDR3 nucleotides: TGCAGTGCTCCCTCCCTAACGGAGACCCAGTACTTC. Its translation is CSAPSLTETQYF.

This clonotype was counted at least ten times. The rearrangement uses TRBV11-2 and TRBJ2-1; D call uncertain. Germline-derived CDR1 and CDR2 are SGHAT and FQNNGV. The germline V and J ends were trimmed by 3 bases and 5 bases, with 8 bases remaining between them. The length of the CDR3 is 13 residues. CDR3 loop: CASSLGFDNEQFF. In nucleotides, the CDR3 is TGTGCCAGCAGCTTGGGATTCGACAATGAGCAGTTCTTC.

The V call is TRBV5-1, the J call TRBJ2-4; D is unresolved. The CDR3 has 16 amino acids. Germline loops: CDR1 SGHRS, CDR2 YFSETQ. Trimming shortened V by 1 base and J by 0 bases, and 11 bases separated the two germline ends. The CDR3 DNA is TGCGCCAGCAGCTTGAGATCGGATATAGCCAAAAACATTCAGTACTTC. Translating it yields CASSLRSDIAKNIQYF.

This clonotype was picked up many times. This rearrangement joins TRBV27 to TRBJ2-1; D is possibly TRBD2 (5 bases). Germline values: CDR1 MNHEY, CDR2 SMNVEV (reference sequence). The CDR3 contains 15 residues. V was clipped by 5 bases and J by 2 bases, with 13 bases between them. The CDR3 sequence: CASSPGRRAYNEQFF. For the CDR3, the DNA is TGTGCCAGCAGTCCCGGCCGGCGGGCCTACAATGAGCAGTTCTTC.

At least ten counts were recorded for this clonotype. The J gene is TRBJ2-5, the V gene TRBV7-9, with unresolved D. The CDR3 sequence is 16 residues long. Germline lookup yields CDR1 SEHNR and CDR2 FQNEAQ (reference sequence). V was trimmed by 1 base and J by 5 bases, leaving 17 bases between them. Written as DNA, the CDR3 is TGTGCCAGCAGCTTAGAACCCGGGCCCGAGGAGGAGACCCAGTACTTC. This sequence encodes CASSLEPGPEEETQYF.

This clonotype was counted many times. The genes are TRBV12-3 or TRBV12-4 and TRBJ1-4; D not certain. This CDR3 spans 11 amino acids. Deletions cut 4 bases from V and 8 bases from J, with 5 bases between. The CDR3 nucleotides are TGTGCCAGCAGTTACTCCGAAAAACTGTTTTTT. Translation gives CASSYSEKLFF.

This clonotype was picked up many times. The CDR3 DNA sequence: TGTGCCAGCAGTTACAAGACCATATGGCCGTTCTTC. Amino acids: CASSYKTIWPFF. The genes are TRBV6-2 or TRBV6-3 and TRBJ2-1; D gene unclear. V was shortened by 2 bases and J by 15 bases, with 14 bases between the two germline ends. Germline assignment: CDR1 MNHEY and CDR2 SVGEGT. The CDR3 spans 12 residues.

The rearrangement links TRBV18 to TRBJ2-6; 7 bases fit TRBD1. Per the germline V gene, CDR1 is KGHSH and CDR2 is LQKENI. The J segment lost 0 bases and the V segment lost 2 bases, leaving 4 bases of the junction unmatched. This CDR3 is built from 17 residues. The CDR3 protein is CASSPATGASGANVLTF. The CDR3 DNA reads as TGTGCCAGCTCACCAGCTACAGGGGCCTCTGGGGCCAACGTCCTGACTTTC.

There are many counts of this clonotype. The rearrangement joins TRBV5-1 to TRBJ2-1; 9 bases fit TRBD1. Germline loops: CDR1 SGHRS, CDR2 YFSETQ. J was trimmed by 7 bases and V by 0 bases; bases with no gene match: 5. This CDR3 has 15 residues. The CDR3 protein is CASSLAWGQGNEQFF. CDR3 bases: TGCGCCAGCAGCTTGGCGTGGGGACAGGGAAATGAGCAGTTCTTC.

This clonotype was observed many times. This chain uses TRBV5-1 with TRBJ2-1; possibly TRBD1 for D (6 bases). CDR3 length: 14 amino acids. The V end lost 0 bases, the J end lost 7 bases, and 11 bases lay between the germline ends. Germline loops: CDR1 SGHRS, CDR2 YFSETQ. The CDR3 DNA sequence: TGCGCCAGCAGCTTGGGACAGGATCGGAATGAGCAGTTCTTC. It yields the protein CASSLGQDRNEQFF.

For this clonotype: At one end, the junction sequence differs from germline, possibly due to a read error. The V and J genes are TRBV5-1 and TRBJ2-1; 7 bases map to TRBD2. The CDR3 spans 17 residues. Germline loops: CDR1 SGHRS, CDR2 YFSETQ. The CDR3 DNA reads as TGCGCCAACAGCTTGTTGTCCCTAGCGGCCTCCTACAATGAGCAGTTCTTC. Translated: CANSLLSLAASYNEQFF.